This TCR beta chain was captured in a study of cytomegalovirus exposure and HLA in healthy donors. CDR3 length equals 17 residues. With 5 bases removed from V and 0 bases from J, the gap between germline ends came to 16 bases. CDR1 is SEHNR, CDR2 FQNEAQ, per germline (reference sequence). 13 Jbeta primers and 60 Vbeta primers were used for the PCR. Per the original methods: Tens of millions of unique TCR beta chains, approximately 11 million of them shared, were counted by a later analysis. Assay used: immunoSEQ multiplex PCR; TCRdb lists only in-frame clones, some missing. Clone size and the V and J calls come from that table; the DNA yielded D and trimming. The sample lists 200,000 to 250,000 clones; roughly 87% were seen once.

This chain connects TRBV7-9 to TRBJ2-2; perhaps TRBD2 as D (5 bases). The source material was PBMCs. The clonotype was recovered from a woman in her thirties or forties in good health and CMV-seropositive. The DNA of the CDR3 is TGTGCCAGCAGCCCGCTACCCAAGGGAGCGAACACCGGGGAGCTGTTTTTT. Protein sequence: CASSPLPKGANTGELFF.